The TCR beta chain under discussion was sequenced for a study of CD8 T cells in ankylosing spondylitis. A single record per CDR3 protein comes from TCRdb applying MiXCR to the 5' RACE reads. In the table there are roughly 350,000 distinct CDR3 sequences, approximately 8.2% of which are singletons. This clonotype was picked up many times. The antigen is unknown. Study results and limitations: Clones linked to the disease showed a CD8+ phenotype. They occurred at relatively low frequencies in peripheral blood. According to the report, clones linked to the disease were significantly enriched in matched synovial fluid samples taken from ankylosing spondylitis patients. It appeared that ankylosing spondylitis blood was characterized by a TCR beta motif of several highly homologous variants. Earlier work had already found some motif variants in reactive arthritis synovial fluid and blood.

Germline loops: CDR1 LNHNV, CDR2 YYDKDF (reference sequence). V lost 0 bases to trimming and J lost 1 base, with 8 bases between them. This CDR3 contains 15 residues. The V and J genes are TRBV15 and TRBJ2-3, with D unresolved. The specimen sequenced was blood, either unsorted or a sorted T cell fraction (not recorded which). The receptor's source is a male donor with ankylosing spondylitis. The CDR3 here is CATSRDIEGTDTQYF. CDR3 DNA: TGTGCCACCAGCAGAGATATCGAAGGCACAGATACGCAGTATTTT.